Sequencing of this T cell receptor beta chain was carried out in a study of blood T cell repertoires in COVID-19. Across the whole study: The analysed material was cDNA or gDNA that came from T cells, B-cell-depleted T cells, or PBMCs.

This clone turned up a few times. TCRdb keeps only in-frame clones here, not all; method: immunoSEQ multiplex PCR. The sample holds 390,000 or so clones; 80% to 90% are singletons and the top ten take less than 1.2%. The CDR3 extends over 14 amino acids. The germline CDR1 and CDR2 sequences are GTSNPN and SVGIG (reference sequence). Losses at the gene ends were 4 bases for V and 0 bases for J; bases not matched to a gene: 3. Donors were grouped by their self-reported clinical history. Donors in Cohort 3 who had recovered were those with two negative PCRs, healthcare professional clearance, or resolution of their symptoms.

The clonotype comes from a young man who had recovered from COVID-19. V gene TRBV30 combines with J gene TRBJ1-5; 7 nucleotides agree with TRBD1. Sequencing was carried out using PBMCs or T cells enriched from blood (not recorded which). CDR3 sequence reads: CAWTSGGSNQPQHF. Written as DNA, the CDR3 is TGTGCCTGGACTTCAGGGGGTAGCAATCAGCCCCAGCATTTT.